These 27 T cell receptor beta chains were all obtained from the same sample, sequenced in a study of PD-L1 blockade in urothelial cancer. Time point meaning: pretreatment peripheral blood. Assay: immunoSEQ multiplex PCR; the TCRdb copy retains only in-frame clones and omits some. The sample holds tens of thousands of clones, nearly 90% seen once. This material consisted of PBMCs, taken around atezolizumab (anti-PD-L1) treatment. The receptors stem from a man in his fifties or sixties with urothelial cancer.

J is TRBJ2-1 and V is TRBV5-1; 8 bases agree with TRBD2. Germline V CDR1 and CDR2: SGHRS, YFSETQ. The CDR3 has 14 amino acids. J was trimmed by 9 bases and V by 1 base; bases with no gene match: 6. Written as DNA, the CDR3 is TGCGCCAGCAGCTTGCCGGGGGGGTGGGGTGAGCAGTTCTTC. Protein product: CASSLPGGWGEQFF.

The rearrangement links TRBV9 to TRBJ2-5; TRBD1 matches 8 bases. The CDR3 totals 14 residues. Losses at the gene ends were 3 bases for V and 5 bases for J; bases not matched to a gene: 6. Germline loops: CDR1 SGDLS, CDR2 YYNGEE. The CDR3 DNA follows: TGTGCCAGCAGCGGCGGACAGGGACGCGAGACCCAGTACTTC. This sequence encodes CASSGGQGRETQYF.

The V call is TRBV18, the J call TRBJ1-3; D may be TRBD1 (5 bases). Germline assignment: CDR1 KGHSH and CDR2 LQKENI. Trimming left V 3 bases short and J 0 bases short, with 9 bases between. There are 15 residues in the CDR3. The CDR3 region is CASSPGHLSGNTIYF. The CDR3 coding sequence is TGTGCCAGCTCACCTGGACACCTCTCTGGAAACACCATATATTTT.

V is TRBV5-6 and J is TRBJ2-3, with a possible D match to TRBD2 (6 bases). The CDR3 is made up of 16 amino acids. Looked up from germline, CDR1 is SGHDT and CDR2 is YYEEEE. V lost 2 bases and J lost 1, with 14 bases in between. This chain's CDR3 is CASSFRRGFRTDTQYF. In DNA, the CDR3 is TGTGCCAGCAGCTTCCGACGGGGGTTCCGCACAGATACGCAGTATTTT.

DNA for the CDR3: TGTGCCAGCAGTGAAGAGGCAGGCGCTCTCTATGGCTACACCTTC. As protein: CASSEEAGALYGYTF. J is TRBJ1-2 and V is TRBV2; no firm D call. Germline CDR1 is SNHLY and CDR2 is FYNNEI. The CDR3 consists of 15 residues. V was pared by 1 base and J by 4 bases, with 13 bases between. Full variable domain (missing parts from reference TRBV2 and TRBJ1-2): EPEVTQTPSHQVTQMGQEVILRCVPISNHLYFYWYRQILGQKVEFLVSFYNNEISEKSEIFDDQFSVERPDGSNFTLKIRSTKLEDSAMYFCASSEEAGALYGYTFGSGTRLTVV.

This clone was seen just once. This chain connects TRBV4-1 to TRBJ2-1; D possibly corresponds to TRBD2 (5 bases). V was pared by 4 bases and J by 2 bases, with 15 bases between. This CDR3 is built from 16 residues. The germline CDR1 and CDR2 sequences are MGHRA and YSYEKL. CDR3 bases: TGCGCCAGCAGCCCCCAGCGAGAGCGGACCTACAATGAGCAGTTCTTC. Amino acid sequence: CASSPQRERTYNEQFF.

The V and J genes are TRBV6-5 and TRBJ1-2; D is possibly TRBD1 (5 bases). Looked up from germline, CDR1 is MNHEY and CDR2 is SVGAGI. V was trimmed by 4 bases and J by 8 bases, leaving 14 bases between them. This CDR3 is 13 amino acids long. CDR3 protein: CASSSETDRGYTF. CDR3 DNA: TGTGCCAGCAGTTCCGAGACAGATCGGGGCTACACCTTC.

The chain couples TRBV11-3 to TRBJ2-1; 7 nucleotides line up with TRBD1. Germline V lookup: CDR1 SGHNT, CDR2 YENEEA. V gave up 0 bases and J gave up 2 bases; unmatched junction bases: 4. The CDR3 runs 16 residues. In nucleotides, the CDR3 is TGTGCCAGCAGCTTAGACGGGACAGCCCCCTACAATGAGCAGTTCTTC. This codes for CASSLDGTAPYNEQFF.

The V gene is TRBV7-3, the J gene TRBJ1-1; possible D gene TRBD1, 6 bases. The CDR3 is made up of 15 amino acids. Germline CDR1 reads SGHTA; CDR2 reads FQGTGA. V was cut by 5 bases and J by 4 bases, with 17 bases left in between. This chain's CDR3 is CASSPPAGDGTEAFF. The CDR3 region has the DNA TGTGCCAGCAGCCCACCGGCAGGGGATGGCACTGAAGCTTTCTTT.

The chain uses TRBV27 and TRBJ1-1; TRBD1 is a possible D gene (5 bases). CDR3 length: 14 amino acids. Germline CDR1 and CDR2: MNHEY and SMNVEV (reference sequence). V lost 6 bases and J 1 base, leaving 12 bases between the germline ends. As DNA, the CDR3 is TGTGCCAGCAGCCGGCAGGGTGAGAACACTGAAGCTTTCTTT. It is translated as CASSRQGENTEAFF.

The chain links TRBV9 to TRBJ2-5; a weak D match, TRBD2 (6 bases). The germline CDR1 and CDR2 sequences are SGDLS and YYNGEE. Trimming pared 4 bases from V and 4 bases from J, leaving 11 bases between. The CDR3 totals 13 residues. CDR3 bases: TGTGCCAGCAGCCCCCACGGGGGAGAGACCCAGTACTTC. It yields the protein CASSPHGGETQYF.

This chain uses TRBV19 with TRBJ2-1; D perhaps matches TRBD2 (6 bases). CDR1 and CDR2 from the germline V gene are LNHDA and SQIVND (reference sequence). The CDR3 covers 13 residues. V lost 11 bases, J lost 4 bases, and 15 bases lay in between. The CDR3 DNA sequence: TGTGCCGTCTCCCGGACTACTTACAATGAGCAGTTCTTC. It yields the protein CAVSRTTYNEQFF.

This chain links TRBV4-2 with TRBJ2-3, with TRBD2 matching over 9 bases. CDR3 length: 17 amino acids. V lost 1 base, J lost 2 bases, and 7 bases stayed unmatched. Germline CDR1 reads LGHNA; CDR2 reads YNFKEQ. The CDR3, as DNA: TGTGCCAGCAGCCAAGGATCGGCGGGAGGGCCCACAGATACGCAGTATTTT. Translated, it gives CASSQGSAGGPTDTQYF.

This rearrangement joins TRBV27 to TRBJ2-7, with a tentative D call TRBD1 (5 bases). Germline V gene data show CDR1 as MNHEY and CDR2 as SMNVEV (reference sequence). With 3 bases removed from V and 2 bases from J, the gap between germline ends came to 17 bases. The CDR3 is 16 residues long. Here the CDR3 DNA reads TGTGCCAGCAGTTTTCAACGAGACAGCGCTACCTACGAGCAGTACTTC. It yields the protein CASSFQRDSATYEQYF.

The chain has TRBV9 and TRBJ2-1; TRBD2 agrees at 9 bases. The CDR3 extends over 16 amino acids. The V segment lost 4 bases and the J segment 2 bases; nucleotides outside the gene matches: 7. Germline V lookup: CDR1 SGDLS, CDR2 YYNGEE. CDR3 bases: TGTGCCAGCAGCCGGACAGCGGGGGGCCCCTACAATGAGCAGTTCTTC. It is translated as CASSRTAGGPYNEQFF.

This clone was observed a handful of times. The V and J genes are TRBV7-2 and TRBJ1-2; TRBD1 matches at 9 bases. The J segment lost 8 bases and the V segment lost 5 bases, leaving 9 bases of the junction unmatched. The CDR3 has 14 amino acids. Germline V gives CDR1 SGHTA, CDR2 FQGNSA. The CDR3 reads CASSARRDRDGYTF. The DNA for the CDR3 is TGTGCCAGCAGCGCGCGCCGGGACAGGGACGGCTACACCTTC.

The genes are TRBV6-4 and TRBJ2-1; 7 nucleotides line up with TRBD2. The CDR3 runs to 14 residues. Germline trimming cut 5 bases from V and 6 bases from J; bases unmatched to any gene: 7. Germline V gene data show CDR1 as MRHNA and CDR2 as SNTAGT. The CDR3 loop reads CASSKEAGLNEQFF. The CDR3 region has the DNA TGTGCCAGCAGTAAAGAAGCGGGACTCAATGAGCAGTTCTTC.

Written as DNA, the CDR3 is TGTGCCAGCAGCCGTGGACTACTCACCGGGGAGCTGTTTTTT. It yields the protein CASSRGLLTGELFF. The gene calls are TRBV27 and TRBJ2-2; tentatively, D is TRBD2 (6 bases). The CDR3 runs 14 residues. CDR1 and CDR2 from the germline V gene are MNHEY and SMNVEV (reference sequence). V lost 6 bases and J 4 bases, leaving 12 bases between the germline ends.

Only one count was recorded for this clone. The chain carries TRBV4-3 and TRBJ1-2; the D is unclear. CDR1 is LGHNA, CDR2 YSLEER, per germline. The CDR3 runs 15 residues. Trimming removed 1 base at V and 2 bases at J, with 11 bases between. DNA for the CDR3: TGCGCCAGCAGCCAAGCATACGGGAACAACTATGGCTACACCTTC. Its translation is CASSQAYGNNYGYTF.

This chain uses TRBV4-3 with TRBJ2-1; 8 bases line up with TRBD1. Germline V gene sequence: CDR1 LGHNA, CDR2 YSLEER. V gave up 5 bases and J gave up 5 bases; unmatched junction bases: 17. The CDR3 contains 18 residues. The CDR3 loop is CASSKSDRGHVNNNEQFF. The CDR3 region has the DNA TGCGCCAGCAGCAAAAGTGACAGGGGCCACGTAAATAACAATGAGCAGTTCTTC.

This chain joins TRBV30 and TRBJ1-2; TRBD1 aligns across 12 bases. The J segment lost 4 bases and the V segment lost 2 bases, leaving 2 bases of the junction unmatched. The CDR3 spans 14 residues. Germline V gene sequence: CDR1 GTSNPN, CDR2 SVGIG (reference sequence). CDR3 in DNA: TGTGCCTGGAGTATGGGACAGGGGGCCTATGGCTACACCTTC. Protein: CAWSMGQGAYGYTF.

This clone was seen a single time. V usage is TRBV11-2 and J usage is TRBJ1-3; D gene uncertain. Per the germline V gene, CDR1 is SGHAT and CDR2 is FQNNGV. CDR3 length: 17 amino acids. V shed 2 bases and J shed 0 bases, with 14 bases lying between them. DNA for the CDR3: TGTGCCAGCAGCTTACTCCGCCCGGGGATCTCTGGAAACACCATATATTTT. This codes for CASSLLRPGISGNTIYF. Based on the CDR3 plus reference TRBV11-2 and TRBJ1-3, the full variable domain is EAGVAQSPRYKIIEKRQSVAFWCNPISGHATLYWYQQILGQGPKLLIQFQNNGVVDDSQLPKDRFSAERLKGVDSTLKIQPAKLEDSAVYLCASSLLRPGISGNTIYFGEGSWLTVV.

This clone came up once. The V and J genes are TRBV30 and TRBJ2-3; 10 bases align to TRBD2. Germline values: CDR1 GTSNPN, CDR2 SVGIG (reference sequence). V was pared by 3 bases and J by 0 bases, with 9 bases of the junction left unmatched. The CDR3 has 17 amino acids. The CDR3 DNA is TGTGCCTGGAGGATTAGCGGGGGGACCTCTAGCACAGATACGCAGTATTTT. This sequence encodes CAWRISGGTSSTDTQYF. The whole variable domain, remainder taken from reference TRBV30 and TRBJ2-3, is SQTIHQWPATLVQPVGSPLSLECTVEGTSNPNLYWYRQAAGRGLQLLFYSVGIGQISSEVPQNLSASRPQDRQFILSSKKLLLSDSGFYLCAWRISGGTSSTDTQYFGPGTRLTVL.

The chain uses TRBV18 and TRBJ2-6; 11 positions match TRBD2. Germline CDR1 reads KGHSH; CDR2 reads LQKENI. The CDR3 spans 17 residues. The junction had 8 bases not matched to a gene; V was cut back by 6 bases and J by 4 bases. This CDR3 is CASSGLAGDLGANVLTF. CDR3 bases: TGTGCCAGCTCCGGACTAGCGGGTGATCTAGGGGCCAACGTCCTGACTTTC.

J is TRBJ2-5 and V is TRBV30, with a tentative D call TRBD2 (5 bases). CDR3 size: 12 residues. Trimming stripped 3 bases from V and 4 bases from J, with 9 bases between. Germline-derived CDR1 and CDR2 are GTSNPN and SVGIG (reference sequence). The CDR3 spells CAWSLGAETQYF. CDR3 sequence (DNA): TGTGCCTGGAGCTTGGGAGCAGAGACCCAGTACTTC.

The CDR3 bases are TGTGCCATCAGCAGGGAAGGTTTGGGCTACAATGAGCAGTTCTTC. Amino acids: CAISREGLGYNEQFF. The chain employs TRBV10-3 and TRBJ2-1; D possibly corresponds to TRBD1 (5 bases). V was trimmed by 6 bases and J by 3 bases, leaving 15 bases between them. CDR1 and CDR2 (germline): ENHRY, SYGVKD. CDR3 size: 15 residues.

CDR3 in DNA: TGTGCCAGCAGCAGACTAGGGGGCCCCAGCACAGATACGCAGTATTTT. Translating gives CASSRLGGPSTDTQYF. The chain recombines TRBV7-2 with TRBJ2-3; D perhaps matches TRBD1 (7 bases). CDR1 is SGHTA and CDR2 is FQGNSA in the germline V gene. The V and J ends lost 5 bases and 0 bases respectively, with 15 bases between them. This CDR3 spans 16 amino acids.